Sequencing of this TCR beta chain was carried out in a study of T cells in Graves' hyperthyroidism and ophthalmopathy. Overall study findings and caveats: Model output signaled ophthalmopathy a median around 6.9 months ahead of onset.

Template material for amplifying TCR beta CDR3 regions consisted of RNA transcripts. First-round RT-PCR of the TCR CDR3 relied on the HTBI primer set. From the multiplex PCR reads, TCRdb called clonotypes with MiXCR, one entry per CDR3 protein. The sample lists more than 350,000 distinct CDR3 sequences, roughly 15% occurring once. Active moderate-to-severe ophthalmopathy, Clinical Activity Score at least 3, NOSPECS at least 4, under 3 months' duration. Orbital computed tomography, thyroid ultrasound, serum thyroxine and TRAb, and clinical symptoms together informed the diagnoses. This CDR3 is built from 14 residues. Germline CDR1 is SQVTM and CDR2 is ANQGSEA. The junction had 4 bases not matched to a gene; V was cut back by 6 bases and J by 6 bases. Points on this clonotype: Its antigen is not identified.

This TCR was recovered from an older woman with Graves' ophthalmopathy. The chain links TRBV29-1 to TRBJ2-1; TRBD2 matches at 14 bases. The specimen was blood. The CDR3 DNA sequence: TGCAGCGTGCCGACTAGCGGGAGGGCCAATGAGCAGTTCTTC. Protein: CSVPTSGRANEQFF.